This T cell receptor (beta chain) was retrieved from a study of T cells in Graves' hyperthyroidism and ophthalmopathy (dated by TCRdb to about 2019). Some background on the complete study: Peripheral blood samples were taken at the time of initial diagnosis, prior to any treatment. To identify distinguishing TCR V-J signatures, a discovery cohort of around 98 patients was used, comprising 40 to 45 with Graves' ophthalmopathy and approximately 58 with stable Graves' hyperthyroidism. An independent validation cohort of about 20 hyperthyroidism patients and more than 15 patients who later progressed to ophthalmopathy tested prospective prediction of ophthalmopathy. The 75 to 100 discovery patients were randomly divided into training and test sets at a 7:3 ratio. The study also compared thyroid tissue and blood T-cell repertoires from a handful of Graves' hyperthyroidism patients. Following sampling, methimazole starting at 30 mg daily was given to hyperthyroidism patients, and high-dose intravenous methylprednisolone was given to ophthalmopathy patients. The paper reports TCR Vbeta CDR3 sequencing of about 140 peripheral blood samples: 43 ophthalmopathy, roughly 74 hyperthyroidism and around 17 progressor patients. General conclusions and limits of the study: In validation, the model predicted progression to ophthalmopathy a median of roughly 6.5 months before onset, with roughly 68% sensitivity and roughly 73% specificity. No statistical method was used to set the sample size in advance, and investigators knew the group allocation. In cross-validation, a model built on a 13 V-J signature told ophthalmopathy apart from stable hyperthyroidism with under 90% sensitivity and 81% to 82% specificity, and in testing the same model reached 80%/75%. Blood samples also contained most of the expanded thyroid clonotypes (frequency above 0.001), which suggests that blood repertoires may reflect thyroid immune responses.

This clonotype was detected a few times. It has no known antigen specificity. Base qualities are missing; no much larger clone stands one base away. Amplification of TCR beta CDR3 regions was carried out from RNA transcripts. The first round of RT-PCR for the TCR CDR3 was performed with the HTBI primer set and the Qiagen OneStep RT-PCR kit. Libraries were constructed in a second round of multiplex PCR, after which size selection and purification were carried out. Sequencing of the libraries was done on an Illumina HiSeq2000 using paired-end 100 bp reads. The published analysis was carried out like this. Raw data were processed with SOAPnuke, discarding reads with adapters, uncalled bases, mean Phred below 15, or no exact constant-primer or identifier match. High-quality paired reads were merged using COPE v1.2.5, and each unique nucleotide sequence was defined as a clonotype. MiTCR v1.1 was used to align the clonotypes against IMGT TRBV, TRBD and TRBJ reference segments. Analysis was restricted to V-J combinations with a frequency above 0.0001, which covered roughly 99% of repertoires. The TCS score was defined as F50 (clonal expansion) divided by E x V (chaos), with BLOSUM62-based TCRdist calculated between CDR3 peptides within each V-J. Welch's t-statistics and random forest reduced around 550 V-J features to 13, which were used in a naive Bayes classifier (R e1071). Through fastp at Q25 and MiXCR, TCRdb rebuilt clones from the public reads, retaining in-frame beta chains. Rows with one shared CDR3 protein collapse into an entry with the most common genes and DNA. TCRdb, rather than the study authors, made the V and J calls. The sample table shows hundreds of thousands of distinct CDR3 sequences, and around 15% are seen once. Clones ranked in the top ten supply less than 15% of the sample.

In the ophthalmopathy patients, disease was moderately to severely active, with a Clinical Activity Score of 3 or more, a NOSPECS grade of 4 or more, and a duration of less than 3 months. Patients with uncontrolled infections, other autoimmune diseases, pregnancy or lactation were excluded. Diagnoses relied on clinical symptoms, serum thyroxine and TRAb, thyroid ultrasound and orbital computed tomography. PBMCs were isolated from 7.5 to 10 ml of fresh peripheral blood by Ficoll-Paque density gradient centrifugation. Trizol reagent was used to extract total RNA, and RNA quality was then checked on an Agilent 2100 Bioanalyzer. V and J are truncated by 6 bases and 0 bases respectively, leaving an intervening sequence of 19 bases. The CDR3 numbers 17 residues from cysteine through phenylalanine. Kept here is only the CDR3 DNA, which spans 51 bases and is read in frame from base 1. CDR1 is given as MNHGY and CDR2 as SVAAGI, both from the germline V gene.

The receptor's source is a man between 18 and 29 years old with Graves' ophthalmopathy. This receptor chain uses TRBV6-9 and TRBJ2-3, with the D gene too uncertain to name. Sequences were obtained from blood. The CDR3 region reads CASRTQGPAGSTDTQYF. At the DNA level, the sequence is TGTGCCAGCAGGACCCAAGGACCAGCTGGAAGCACAGATACGCAGTATTTT.